This TCR beta chain emerged from a study of technical replicates of blood from several donors. CDR1 and CDR2 from the germline V gene are MNHNS and SASEGT. The CDR3 is 15 amino acids. V was shortened by 5 bases and J by 4 bases, with 17 bases between the two germline ends. The table came from immunoSEQ multiplex PCR; TCRdb's copy has only in-frame clones and leaves some out. Altogether approximately 92,000 clones are present, 85% to 95% being singletons, with the ten largest covering roughly 0.34%. Sequenced: T cells isolated from PBMCs. This receptor was obtained from a human donor in good health. The chain couples TRBV6-1 to TRBJ1-2; the D gene is possibly TRBD1 (6 bases). DNA for the CDR3: TGTGCCAGCAGTCCTTCTACAGGGTTCAGCTATGGCTACACCTTC. Its protein is CASSPSTGFSYGYTF.